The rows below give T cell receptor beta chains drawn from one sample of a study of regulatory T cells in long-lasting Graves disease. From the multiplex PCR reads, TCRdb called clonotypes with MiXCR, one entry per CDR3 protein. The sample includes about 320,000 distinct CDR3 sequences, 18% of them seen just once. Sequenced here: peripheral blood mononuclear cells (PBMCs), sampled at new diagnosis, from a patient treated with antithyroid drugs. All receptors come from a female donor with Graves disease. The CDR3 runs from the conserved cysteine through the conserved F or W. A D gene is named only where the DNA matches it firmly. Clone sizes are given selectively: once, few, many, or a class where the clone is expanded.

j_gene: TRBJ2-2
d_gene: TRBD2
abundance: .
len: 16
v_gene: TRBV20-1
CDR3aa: CSARVGGPLRTGELFF
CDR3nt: TGCAGTGCTAGAGTGGGAGGGCCGTTAAGGACCGGGGAGCTGTTTTTT

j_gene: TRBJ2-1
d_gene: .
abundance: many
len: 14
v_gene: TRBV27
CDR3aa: CASSFGLASGEQFF
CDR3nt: TGTGCCAGCAGTTTTGGTTTAGCGTCGGGTGAGCAGTTCTTC

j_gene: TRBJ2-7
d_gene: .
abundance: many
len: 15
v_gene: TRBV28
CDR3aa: CASSFAVWSSYEQYF
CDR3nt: TGTGCCAGCAGTTTTGCTGTCTGGAGCTCCTACGAGCAGTACTTC

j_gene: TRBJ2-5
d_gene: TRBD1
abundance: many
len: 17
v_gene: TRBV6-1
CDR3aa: CASSGMPGQDVGKTQYF
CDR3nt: TGTGCCAGCAGCGGAATGCCGGGACAGGATGTGGGGAAGACCCAGTACTTC

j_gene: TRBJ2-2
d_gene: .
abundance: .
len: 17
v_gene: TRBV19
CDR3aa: CASSNRALAPNTGELFF
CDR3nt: TGTGCCAGTAGTAACAGGGCCCTCGCTCCGAACACCGGGGAGCTGTTTTTT

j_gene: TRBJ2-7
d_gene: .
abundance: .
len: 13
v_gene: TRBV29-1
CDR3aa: CSVVYQSSYEQYF
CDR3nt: TGCAGCGTTGTATACCAGAGCTCCTACGAGCAGTACTTC

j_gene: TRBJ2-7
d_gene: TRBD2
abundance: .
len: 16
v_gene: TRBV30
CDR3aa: CAWSKISGGRAYEQYF
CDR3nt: TGTGCCTGGAGTAAGATTAGCGGGGGTCGGGCCTACGAGCAGTACTTC

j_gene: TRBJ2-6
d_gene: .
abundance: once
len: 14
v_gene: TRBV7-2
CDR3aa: CASRPSGGANVLTF
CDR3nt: TGTGCCAGCAGACCGTCGGGGGGGGCCAACGTCCTGACTTTC

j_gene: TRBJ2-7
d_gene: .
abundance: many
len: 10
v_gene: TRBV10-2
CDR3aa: CASGYDFRYF
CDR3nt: TGCGCCAGCGGATACGACTTCCGGTACTTC

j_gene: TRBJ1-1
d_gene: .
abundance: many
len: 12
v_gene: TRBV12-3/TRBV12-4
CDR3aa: CASNSGNTEAFF
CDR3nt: TGTGCCAGCAATTCCGGGAACACTGAAGCTTTCTTT

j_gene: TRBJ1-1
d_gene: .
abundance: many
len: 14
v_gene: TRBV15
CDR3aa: CATSQLPRNTEAFF
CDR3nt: TGTGCCACCAGTCAACTACCGAGAAACACTGAAGCTTTCTTT

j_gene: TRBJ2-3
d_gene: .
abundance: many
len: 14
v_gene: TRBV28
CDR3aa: CASRQYTSTDTQYF
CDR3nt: TGTGCCAGCAGGCAATACACTAGCACAGATACGCAGTATTTT

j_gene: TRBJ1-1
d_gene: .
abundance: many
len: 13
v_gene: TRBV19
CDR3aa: CASRLSLNTEAFF
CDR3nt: TGTGCCAGTAGGCTCAGCTTGAACACTGAAGCTTTCTTT

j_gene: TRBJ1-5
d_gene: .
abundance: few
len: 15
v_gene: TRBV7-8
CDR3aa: CASSLAIQGNQPQHF
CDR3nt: TGTGCCAGCAGCTTAGCCATACAGGGAAATCAGCCCCAGCATTTT

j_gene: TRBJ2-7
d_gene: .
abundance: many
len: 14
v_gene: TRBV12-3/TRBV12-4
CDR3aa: CASSLASQNYEQYF
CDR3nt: TGTGCCAGCAGTTTGGCCAGCCAAAACTACGAGCAGTACTTC

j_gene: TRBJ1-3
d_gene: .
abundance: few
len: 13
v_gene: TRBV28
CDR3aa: CASSIPAGDTIYF
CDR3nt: TGTGCCAGCAGCATCCCTGCCGGGGACACCATATATTTT

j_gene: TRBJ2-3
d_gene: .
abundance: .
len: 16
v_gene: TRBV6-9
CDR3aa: CASSYNLDDLTDTQYF
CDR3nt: TGTGCCAGCAGTTACAACCTCGACGACTTAACAGATACGCAGTATTTT

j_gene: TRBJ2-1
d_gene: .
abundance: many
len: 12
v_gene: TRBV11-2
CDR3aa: CASSFLWDEQFF
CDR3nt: TGTGCCAGCAGCTTCCTTTGGGATGAGCAGTTCTTC

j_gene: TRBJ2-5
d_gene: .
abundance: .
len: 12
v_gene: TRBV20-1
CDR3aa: CSARNGQETQYF
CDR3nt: TGCAGTGCTAGAAATGGACAAGAGACCCAGTACTTC

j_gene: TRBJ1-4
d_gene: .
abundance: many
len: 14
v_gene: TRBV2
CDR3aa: CASRQASTNEKLFF
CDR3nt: TGTGCCAGCCGACAGGCTTCAACTAATGAAAAACTGTTTTTT

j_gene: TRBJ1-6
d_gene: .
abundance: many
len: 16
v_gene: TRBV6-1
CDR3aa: CASIDSALYPNSPLHF
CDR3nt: TGTGCCAGCATCGATTCGGCTCTTTACCCCAATTCACCCCTCCACTTT

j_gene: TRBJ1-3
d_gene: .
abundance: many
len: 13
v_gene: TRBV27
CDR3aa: CASSPQAGNTIYF
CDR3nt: TGTGCCAGCAGTCCCCAGGCTGGAAACACCATATATTTT

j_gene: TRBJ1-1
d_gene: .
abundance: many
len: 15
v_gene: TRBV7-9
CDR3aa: CASSSFQGSDTEAFF
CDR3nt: TGTGCCAGCAGCTCCTTTCAGGGGTCGGACACTGAAGCTTTCTTT

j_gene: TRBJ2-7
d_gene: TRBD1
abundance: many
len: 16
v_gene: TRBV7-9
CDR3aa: CASTHQDRDSVYEQYF
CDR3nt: TGTGCCAGCACCCATCAAGACCGGGACAGCGTCTACGAGCAGTACTTC

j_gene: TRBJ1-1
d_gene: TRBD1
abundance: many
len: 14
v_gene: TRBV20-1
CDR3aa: CSASRGTGNTEAFF
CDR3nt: TGCAGTGCTAGCAGAGGGACAGGGAACACTGAAGCTTTCTTT

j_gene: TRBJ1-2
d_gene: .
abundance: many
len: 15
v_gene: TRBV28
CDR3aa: CASSFPRGLSDGYTF
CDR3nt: TGTGCCAGCAGTTTCCCCCGGGGGTTATCCGATGGCTACACCTTC

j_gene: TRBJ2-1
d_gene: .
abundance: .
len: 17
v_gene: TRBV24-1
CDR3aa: CATSDPPGGPSYNEQFF
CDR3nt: TGTGCCACCAGTGACCCCCCCGGGGGTCCCTCCTACAATGAGCAGTTCTTC

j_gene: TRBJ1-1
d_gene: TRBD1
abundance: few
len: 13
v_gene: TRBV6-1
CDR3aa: CASSLIQGKEAFF
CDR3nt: TGTGCCAGCAGCTTAATACAGGGGAAAGAAGCTTTCTTT

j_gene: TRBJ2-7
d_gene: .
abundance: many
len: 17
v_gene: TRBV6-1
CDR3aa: CASSTGQPAIITYEQYF
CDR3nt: TGTGCCAGCAGTACCGGACAGCCCGCGATAATCACCTACGAGCAGTACTTC

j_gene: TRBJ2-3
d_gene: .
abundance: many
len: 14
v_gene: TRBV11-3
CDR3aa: CASSPSPLLNTQYF
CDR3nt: TGTGCCAGCAGCCCCTCCCCGCTGCTCAATACGCAGTATTTT

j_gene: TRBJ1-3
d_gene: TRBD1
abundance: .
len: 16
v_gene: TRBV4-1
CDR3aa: CASSQPGQRRGNTIYF
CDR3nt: TGCGCCAGCAGCCAACCGGGACAGAGGAGAGGAAACACCATATATTTT

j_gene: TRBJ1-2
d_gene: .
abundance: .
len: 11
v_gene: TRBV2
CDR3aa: CASSSSNGYTF
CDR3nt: TGTGCCAGCTCGAGCTCGAATGGCTACACCTTC

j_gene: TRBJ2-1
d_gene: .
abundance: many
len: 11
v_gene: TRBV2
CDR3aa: CASNYYNEQFF
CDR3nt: TGTGCCAGCAATTACTACAATGAGCAGTTCTTC

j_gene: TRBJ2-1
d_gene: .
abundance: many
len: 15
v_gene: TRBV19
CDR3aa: CASSSSGGSYNEQFF
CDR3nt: TGTGCCAGTAGTTCCAGCGGAGGCTCCTACAATGAGCAGTTCTTC

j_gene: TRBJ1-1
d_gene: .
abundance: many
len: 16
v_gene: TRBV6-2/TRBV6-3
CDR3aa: CASSPTTGYGDTEAFF
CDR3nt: TGTGCCAGCAGTCCCACGACAGGTTATGGGGACACTGAAGCTTTCTTT

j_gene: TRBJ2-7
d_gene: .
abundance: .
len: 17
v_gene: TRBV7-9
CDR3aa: CASSTSRGPADLYEQYF
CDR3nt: TGTGCCAGCAGCACAAGTCGGGGGCCGGCCGACCTCTACGAGCAGTACTTC

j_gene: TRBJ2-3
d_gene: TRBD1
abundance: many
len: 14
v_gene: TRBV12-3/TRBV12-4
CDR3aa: CASSFFRGPDTQYF
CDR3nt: TGTGCCAGCAGTTTTTTCAGGGGGCCAGATACGCAGTATTTT

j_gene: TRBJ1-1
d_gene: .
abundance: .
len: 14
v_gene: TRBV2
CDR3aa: CASTQSYRNTEAFF
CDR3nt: TGTGCCAGCACTCAATCTTACAGGAACACTGAAGCTTTCTTT

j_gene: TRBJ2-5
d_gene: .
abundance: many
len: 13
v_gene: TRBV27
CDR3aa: CASSFSGTETQYF
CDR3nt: TGTGCCAGCAGTTTCTCCGGGACGGAGACCCAGTACTTC

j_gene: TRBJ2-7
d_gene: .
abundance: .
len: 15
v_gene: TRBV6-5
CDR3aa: CASSYFREPTYEQYF
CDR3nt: TGTGCCAGCAGTTACTTCAGGGAACCCACCTACGAGCAGTACTTC

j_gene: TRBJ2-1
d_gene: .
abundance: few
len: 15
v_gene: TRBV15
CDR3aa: CATRKTGSSYNEQFF
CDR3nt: TGTGCCACCAGGAAGACGGGGTCCTCCTACAATGAGCAGTTCTTC

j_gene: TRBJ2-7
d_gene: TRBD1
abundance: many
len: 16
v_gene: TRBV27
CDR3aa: CASSLSLRGLLYEQYF
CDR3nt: TGTGCCAGCAGTTTATCGTTGAGGGGGCTACTCTACGAGCAGTACTTC

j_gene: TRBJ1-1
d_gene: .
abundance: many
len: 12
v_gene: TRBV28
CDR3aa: CASSRQGSEAFF
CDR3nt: TGTGCCAGCAGCAGGCAGGGATCTGAAGCTTTCTTT

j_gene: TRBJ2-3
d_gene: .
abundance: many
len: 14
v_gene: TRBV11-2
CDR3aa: CASSLNSRGDTQYF
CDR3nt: TGTGCCAGCAGCTTAAACAGTCGCGGAGATACGCAGTATTTT

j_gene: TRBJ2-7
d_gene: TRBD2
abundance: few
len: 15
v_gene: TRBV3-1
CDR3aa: CASSFTLAGAHEQYF
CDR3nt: TGTGCCAGCAGCTTCACGTTAGCGGGAGCCCACGAGCAGTACTTC

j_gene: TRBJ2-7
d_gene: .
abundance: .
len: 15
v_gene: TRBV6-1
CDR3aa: CASSATSWGRVEQYF
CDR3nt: TGTGCCAGCAGTGCCACTAGTTGGGGACGGGTCGAGCAGTACTTC

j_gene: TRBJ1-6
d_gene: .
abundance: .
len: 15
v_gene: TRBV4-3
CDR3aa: CASSQDVLDNSPLHF
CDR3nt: TGCGCCAGCAGCCAAGATGTACTGGATAATTCACCCCTCCACTTT

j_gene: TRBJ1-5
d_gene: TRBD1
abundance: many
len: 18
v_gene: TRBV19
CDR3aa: CASSVPSGGTGGFQPQHF
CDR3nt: TGTGCCAGTAGTGTCCCCTCTGGAGGGACAGGGGGCTTCCAGCCCCAGCATTTT

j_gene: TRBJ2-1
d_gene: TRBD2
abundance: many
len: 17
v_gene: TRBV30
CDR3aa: CASSGTSGRASVYEQFF
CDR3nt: TGTGCCTCCTCCGGGACTAGCGGGAGGGCCTCCGTCTATGAGCAGTTCTTC

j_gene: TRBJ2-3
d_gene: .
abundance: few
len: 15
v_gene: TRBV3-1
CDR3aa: CASSQLQGLADTQYF
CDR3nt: TGTGCCAGCAGCCAATTACAGGGATTGGCGGATACGCAGTATTTT

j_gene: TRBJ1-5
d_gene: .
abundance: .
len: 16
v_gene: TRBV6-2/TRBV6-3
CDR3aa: CASSYSMQGYSTAQHF
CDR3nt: TGTGCCAGCAGTTATAGTATGCAGGGATACTCCACGGCCCAGCATTTT

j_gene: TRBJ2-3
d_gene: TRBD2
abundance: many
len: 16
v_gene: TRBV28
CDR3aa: CATTASGSLGTDTQYF
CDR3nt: TGTGCCACAACGGCTAGCGGGAGTTTGGGCACAGATACGCAGTATTTT

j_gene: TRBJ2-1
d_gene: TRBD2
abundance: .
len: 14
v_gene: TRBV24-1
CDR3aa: CATSGQREGRGQFF
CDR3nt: TGTGCCACCAGTGGCCAGCGGGAGGGCCGTGGGCAGTTCTTC

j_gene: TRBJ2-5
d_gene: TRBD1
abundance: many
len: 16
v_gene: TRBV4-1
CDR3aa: CASSRQGQGAGETQYF
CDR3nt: TGCGCCAGCAGCCGCCAAGGACAGGGGGCCGGAGAGACCCAGTACTTC

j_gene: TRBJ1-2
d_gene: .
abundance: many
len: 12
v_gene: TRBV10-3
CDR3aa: CASRPPGRGYTF
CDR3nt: TGTGCCTCTCGCCCGCCAGGGCGGGGCTACACCTTC

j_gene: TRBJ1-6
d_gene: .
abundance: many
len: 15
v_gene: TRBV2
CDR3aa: CASSDRQSGWSPLHF
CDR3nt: TGTGCCAGCAGTGATAGGCAAAGTGGTTGGTCACCCCTCCACTTT

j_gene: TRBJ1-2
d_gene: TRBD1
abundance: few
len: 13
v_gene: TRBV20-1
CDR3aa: CSAADRGFKRYTF
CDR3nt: TGCAGTGCGGCCGACAGGGGATTTAAGCGCTACACCTTC

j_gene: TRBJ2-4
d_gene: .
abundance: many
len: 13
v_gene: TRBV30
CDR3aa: CAWGDQGGSVQYF
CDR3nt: TGTGCCTGGGGGGATCAAGGAGGGTCGGTTCAGTACTTC

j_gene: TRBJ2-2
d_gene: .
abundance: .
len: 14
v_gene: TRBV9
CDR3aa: CASSVGPYTGELFF
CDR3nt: TGTGCCAGCAGCGTAGGGCCTTACACCGGGGAGCTGTTTTTT